This T cell receptor (beta chain) is drawn from a study of T cell responses to AZD1222 COVID-19 vaccine. About the research overall: The analysis combined second doses at about 4 or about 12 weeks.

TCRdb keeps only in-frame clones here, not all; method: immunoSEQ multiplex PCR. The repertoire holds around 150,000 clones, with around 92% as singletons. This clone was counted a few times. Its antigen remains unidentified. V lost 0 bases to trimming and J lost 11 bases, with 13 bases between them. CDR1 MNHEY and CDR2 SVGEGT come from the germline V gene. This CDR3 has 13 amino acids. General study results and limits: White British people made up most donors, females outnumbered males, and clonal diversity was possibly underestimated.

The sequencing here drew on peripheral blood, taken on day 0 of AZD1222 vaccination. This TCR was sampled from an adult in good health. This chain uses TRBV6-2 or TRBV6-3 with TRBJ1-1; tentative D call: TRBD1 (5 bases). The CDR3 is CASSYSGLRFAFF. CDR3 sequence (DNA): TGTGCCAGCAGTTACTCGGGACTTAGGTTCGCTTTCTTT.